The rows below give T cell receptor beta chains drawn from one sample of a study of blood T cells in healthy people across ages. TCRdb re-derived calls from the 5' RACE reads in MiXCR, one entry per CDR3 protein. This table has hundreds of thousands of distinct CDR3 sequences, about 30% appearing once. The specimen was blood. The receptor set was obtained from a woman of 80 years or more in good health. Each CDR3 is given with its conserved first and last residue. The order of the fields is clone size, D gene, V gene, J gene, CDR3 protein, CDR3 DNA. D genes are given only for firm matches. Rows give clone size only sometimes, using once, few, many, or a class for an expanded clone.

clone size: once; D gene: -; V gene: TRBV30; J gene: TRBJ2-2; CDR3 protein: CAWSAFPNTGERFF; CDR3 DNA: TGTGCCTGGAGTGCCTTCCCGAACACCGGGGAGCGGTTTTTT
clone size: -; D gene: -; V gene: TRBV6-2/TRBV6-3; J gene: TRBJ1-1; CDR3 protein: CASRPVRGRTEAFF; CDR3 DNA: TGTGCCAGCAGGCCGGTGAGGGGCCGGACTGAAGCTTTCTTT
clone size: many; D gene: -; V gene: TRBV4-3; J gene: TRBJ1-2; CDR3 protein: CASSQRDGYGYTF; CDR3 DNA: TGCGCCAGCAGCCAACGGGACGGCTATGGCTACACCTTC
clone size: many; D gene: TRBD2; V gene: TRBV10-2; J gene: TRBJ2-3; CDR3 protein: CASSTISGDTDTQYF; CDR3 DNA: TGCGCCAGCAGCACAATTAGCGGGGACACAGATACGCAGTATTTT
clone size: -; D gene: -; V gene: TRBV4-1; J gene: TRBJ1-6; CDR3 protein: CASSHQGPNSPLHF; CDR3 DNA: TGCGCCAGCAGCCACCAGGGCCCCAATTCACCCCTCCACTTT
clone size: many; D gene: -; V gene: TRBV3-1; J gene: TRBJ2-5; CDR3 protein: CASSRTTGRGETQYF; CDR3 DNA: TGTGCCAGCAGCCGAACGACAGGGAGGGGTGAGACCCAGTACTTC
clone size: -; D gene: -; V gene: TRBV7-2; J gene: TRBJ1-5; CDR3 protein: CASSIVGGNQPQHF; CDR3 DNA: TGTGCCAGCAGCATAGTAGGGGGCAATCAGCCCCAGCATTTT
clone size: few; D gene: -; V gene: TRBV6-1; J gene: TRBJ2-1; CDR3 protein: CASSGGSSAYEQFF; CDR3 DNA: TGTGCCAGCAGTGGAGGAAGCTCCGCGTACGAGCAGTTCTTC
clone size: -; D gene: -; V gene: TRBV20-1; J gene: TRBJ1-2; CDR3 protein: CGASGTGGRYTF; CDR3 DNA: TGCGGTGCCTCCGGGACGGGGGGCCGCTACACCTTC
clone size: few; D gene: TRBD1; V gene: TRBV28; J gene: TRBJ2-2; CDR3 protein: CASSLSLGGAVGELFF; CDR3 DNA: TGTGCCAGCAGTCTATCTCTAGGGGGCGCGGTCGGGGAGCTGTTTTTT
clone size: many; D gene: TRBD1; V gene: TRBV29-1; J gene: TRBJ1-2; CDR3 protein: CSVDQGVDGYTF; CDR3 DNA: TGCAGCGTTGACCAGGGGGTGGATGGCTACACCTTC
clone size: many; D gene: -; V gene: TRBV2; J gene: TRBJ2-6; CDR3 protein: CASSEGGIAGANVLTF; CDR3 DNA: TGTGCCAGCAGTGAGGGTGGAATAGCTGGGGCCAACGTCCTGACTTTC
clone size: many; D gene: -; V gene: TRBV5-1; J gene: TRBJ2-3; CDR3 protein: CASSLRDHGRDTQYF; CDR3 DNA: TGCGCCAGCAGCCTCCGGGACCACGGAAGGGATACGCAGTATTTT
clone size: -; D gene: -; V gene: TRBV13; J gene: TRBJ1-1; CDR3 protein: CASTTGRTEAFF; CDR3 DNA: TGTGCCAGCACCACCGGGCGCACTGAAGCTTTCTTT
clone size: many; D gene: TRBD2; V gene: TRBV20-1; J gene: TRBJ2-3; CDR3 protein: CSARASGGSDTQYF; CDR3 DNA: TGCAGTGCTAGGGCTAGCGGAGGTAGTGATACGCAGTATTTT
clone size: -; D gene: TRBD2; V gene: TRBV7-8; J gene: TRBJ2-3; CDR3 protein: CASRRLAGTMTDTQYF; CDR3 DNA: TGTGCCAGCAGAAGACTAGCGGGGACTATGACAGATACGCAGTATTTT
clone size: many; D gene: -; V gene: TRBV12-3/TRBV12-4; J gene: TRBJ2-1; CDR3 protein: CASSLFGDINNEQFF; CDR3 DNA: TGTGCCAGCAGTCTGTTCGGGGACATAAACAATGAGCAGTTCTTC
clone size: -; D gene: -; V gene: TRBV5-6; J gene: TRBJ2-6; CDR3 protein: CVSRPPERGPGAKAQTF; CDR3 DNA: TGTGTCAGCAGGCCCCCCGAGAGGGGGCCGGGGGCCAAGGCACAGACTTTC
clone size: many; D gene: -; V gene: TRBV6-6; J gene: TRBJ2-5; CDR3 protein: CASRVDSVQETQYF; CDR3 DNA: TGTGCCAGCAGGGTAGATAGCGTCCAAGAGACCCAGTACTTC
clone size: -; D gene: TRBD1; V gene: TRBV6-2/TRBV6-3; J gene: TRBJ1-1; CDR3 protein: CASSYGGGWVNTEAFF; CDR3 DNA: TGTGCCAGCAGTTACGGAGGGGGCTGGGTGAACACTGAAGCTTTCTTT
clone size: -; D gene: -; V gene: TRBV6-1; J gene: TRBJ1-2; CDR3 protein: CASSETEVTF; CDR3 DNA: TGTGCCAGCAGTGAAACGGAGGTCACCTTC
clone size: many; D gene: TRBD1; V gene: TRBV7-2; J gene: TRBJ2-5; CDR3 protein: CASSYRTGQETQYF; CDR3 DNA: TGTGCCAGCAGCTACAGGACAGGGCAGGAGACCCAGTACTTC
clone size: -; D gene: -; V gene: TRBV28; J gene: TRBJ2-7; CDR3 protein: CANSLGGVLNGQYF; CDR3 DNA: TGTGCCAACAGTTTAGGAGGGGTGCTCAATGGGCAGTACTTC
clone size: many; D gene: -; V gene: TRBV29-1; J gene: TRBJ1-6; CDR3 protein: CSVRTGTGTNSPLHF; CDR3 DNA: TGCAGCGTGCGCACCGGGACGGGAACTAATTCACCCCTCCACTTT
clone size: many; D gene: -; V gene: TRBV20-1; J gene: TRBJ2-7; CDR3 protein: CSASKDGFYEQYF; CDR3 DNA: TGCAGTGCTAGCAAGGACGGATTCTACGAGCAGTACTTC
clone size: many; D gene: TRBD1; V gene: TRBV20-1; J gene: TRBJ2-5; CDR3 protein: CSAYDRGLETQYF; CDR3 DNA: TGCAGTGCTTACGACAGGGGGCTGGAGACCCAGTACTTC
clone size: many; D gene: -; V gene: TRBV20-1; J gene: TRBJ2-7; CDR3 protein: CSAKVSGAYEQYF; CDR3 DNA: TGCAGTGCTAAGGTGTCGGGTGCCTACGAGCAGTACTTC
clone size: few; D gene: -; V gene: TRBV12-3/TRBV12-4; J gene: TRBJ1-2; CDR3 protein: CASSDSGVRYGHTF; CDR3 DNA: TGTGCCAGCAGTGACTCAGGGGTCCGCTATGGCCACACCTTC
clone size: few; D gene: TRBD1; V gene: TRBV18; J gene: TRBJ1-2; CDR3 protein: CASSPAATGARYSYTF; CDR3 DNA: TGTGCCAGCTCACCAGCCGCGACAGGGGCCCGCTATAGCTACACCTTC
clone size: many; D gene: -; V gene: TRBV3-1; J gene: TRBJ1-2; CDR3 protein: CASSQDRRGTNYGYTF; CDR3 DNA: TGTGCCAGCAGCCAAGATCGTCGGGGGACTAACTATGGCTACACCTTC
clone size: many; D gene: -; V gene: TRBV7-3; J gene: TRBJ1-6; CDR3 protein: CASSHESADRLHF; CDR3 DNA: TGTGCCAGCAGCCATGAGTCGGCTGACCGCCTCCACTTT
clone size: many; D gene: -; V gene: TRBV20-1; J gene: TRBJ2-7; CDR3 protein: CSASPGTADSYEQYF; CDR3 DNA: TGCAGTGCTAGTCCCGGTACAGCGGACTCCTACGAGCAGTACTTC
clone size: many; D gene: TRBD2; V gene: TRBV10-3; J gene: TRBJ2-3; CDR3 protein: CAISTWTSPDTQYF; CDR3 DNA: TGTGCCATCAGCACGTGGACTAGCCCAGATACGCAGTATTTT
clone size: -; D gene: -; V gene: TRBV21-1; J gene: TRBJ2-3; CDR3 protein: CASSKEGADTQYF; CDR3 DNA: TGTGCCAGCAGCAAAGAGGGAGCCGATACGCAGTATTTT
clone size: many; D gene: -; V gene: TRBV3-1; J gene: TRBJ1-6; CDR3 protein: CASSQFSQPRDSPLHF; CDR3 DNA: TGTGCCAGCAGCCAATTCTCTCAGCCTCGAGATTCACCCCTCCACTTT
clone size: many; D gene: -; V gene: TRBV24-1; J gene: TRBJ2-1; CDR3 protein: CATSDLRAAHPNEQFF; CDR3 DNA: TGTGCCACCAGTGATTTGCGGGCCGCACATCCCAATGAGCAGTTCTTC
clone size: many; D gene: -; V gene: TRBV7-2; J gene: TRBJ2-7; CDR3 protein: CASSLAVPGAVQYF; CDR3 DNA: TGTGCCAGCAGCTTAGCGGTCCCGGGGGCCGTGCAGTACTTC
clone size: -; D gene: -; V gene: TRBV20-1; J gene: TRBJ2-7; CDR3 protein: CSARDPGTGGEQYF; CDR3 DNA: TGCAGTGCTAGAGATCCGGGTACGGGCGGCGAGCAGTACTTC
clone size: many; D gene: -; V gene: TRBV7-9; J gene: TRBJ1-1; CDR3 protein: CASSPAAGSNTEAFF; CDR3 DNA: TGTGCCAGCAGCCCTGCGGCGGGTAGTAACACTGAAGCTTTCTTT
clone size: few; D gene: -; V gene: TRBV30; J gene: TRBJ2-7; CDR3 protein: CAWSVVRSYEQYF; CDR3 DNA: TGTGCCTGGAGTGTTGTCAGGTCCTACGAGCAGTACTTC
clone size: -; D gene: TRBD1; V gene: TRBV20-1; J gene: TRBJ1-2; CDR3 protein: CSASTGTGFYGYTF; CDR3 DNA: TGCAGTGCTAGCACCGGGACAGGATTCTATGGCTACACCTTC
clone size: -; D gene: -; V gene: TRBV7-6; J gene: TRBJ1-2; CDR3 protein: CASSQGGHDYTF; CDR3 DNA: TGTGCCAGCAGTCAGGGAGGACATGACTACACCTTC
clone size: -; D gene: -; V gene: TRBV7-2; J gene: TRBJ1-1; CDR3 protein: CASSARGVRNTEAFF; CDR3 DNA: TGTGCCAGCAGCGCGAGAGGTGTCAGGAACACTGAAGCTTTCTTT
clone size: many; D gene: -; V gene: TRBV5-1; J gene: TRBJ2-3; CDR3 protein: CASTHGTSYTDTQYF; CDR3 DNA: TGCGCCAGCACCCACGGGACATCCTACACAGATACGCAGTATTTT
clone size: -; D gene: -; V gene: TRBV6-5; J gene: TRBJ2-6; CDR3 protein: CASSYRPGSSGANVLTF; CDR3 DNA: TGTGCCAGCAGTTACAGGCCGGGAAGCTCTGGGGCCAACGTCCTGACTTTC
clone size: -; D gene: -; V gene: TRBV9; J gene: TRBJ2-1; CDR3 protein: CASSARDSLHEQFF; CDR3 DNA: TGTGCCAGCAGCGCCCGGGACTCCCTCCATGAGCAGTTCTTC
clone size: many; D gene: -; V gene: TRBV5-1; J gene: TRBJ2-5; CDR3 protein: CASSTTTHRVWYF; CDR3 DNA: TGCGCCAGCAGCACCACAACCCACAGGGTTTGGTACTTC
clone size: many; D gene: TRBD2; V gene: TRBV4-3; J gene: TRBJ2-3; CDR3 protein: CASSQEWLAGGRDTQYF; CDR3 DNA: TGCGCCAGCAGCCAAGAGTGGCTAGCGGGGGGGCGAGATACGCAGTATTTT